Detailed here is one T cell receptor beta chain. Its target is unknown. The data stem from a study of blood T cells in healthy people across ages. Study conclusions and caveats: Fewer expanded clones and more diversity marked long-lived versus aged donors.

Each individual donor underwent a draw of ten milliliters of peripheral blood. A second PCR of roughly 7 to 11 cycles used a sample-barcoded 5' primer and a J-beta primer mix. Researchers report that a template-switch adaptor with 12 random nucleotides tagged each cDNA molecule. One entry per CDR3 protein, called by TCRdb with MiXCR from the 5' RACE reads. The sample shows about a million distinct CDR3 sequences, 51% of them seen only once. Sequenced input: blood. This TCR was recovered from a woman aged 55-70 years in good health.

The CDR3 region is CASSRQGATGNEQFF. DNA of the CDR3: TGCGCCAGCAGCCGACAGGGGGCCACGGGCAATGAGCAGTTCTTC. The chain uses TRBV5-1 and TRBJ2-1, with 10 bases fitting TRBD1. Germline V lookup: CDR1 SGHRS, CDR2 YFSETQ. V shed 4 bases, J shed 6 bases, and the junction held 7 bases outside the gene matches. There are 15 residues in the CDR3.